This T cell receptor beta chain stems from a study of cytotoxic CD8 clonotypes in ibrutinib-treated CLL. Data came from immunoSEQ multiplex PCR; TCRdb stores just in-frame clones and leaves some out. The data show approximately 70,000 clones, approximately 80% seen once. The ends were cut back, 3 bases at V and 0 bases at J, with 12 bases in the middle. Germline V gene data show CDR1 as MGHDK and CDR2 as SYGVNS. The length of the CDR3 is 16 residues. This TCR came from a human donor with chronic lymphocytic leukemia. This chain connects TRBV25-1 to TRBJ2-4; D possibly corresponds to TRBD1 (7 bases). The material was PBMCs, obtained at disease progression, from a patient treated with ibrutinib. CDR3 sequence: CASSDAGQIAKNIQYF. DNA for the CDR3: TGTGCCAGCAGTGACGCGGGACAGATAGCCAAAAACATTCAGTACTTC. Combining the CDR3 with reference TRBV25-1 and TRBJ2-4 gives the whole variable domain EADIYQTPRYLVIGTGKKITLECSQTMGHDKMYWYQQDPGMELHLIHYSYGVNSTEKGDLSSESTVSRIRTEHFPLTLESARPSHTSQYLCASSDAGQIAKNIQYFGAGTRLSVL.